The 18 T cell receptor beta chains below all came from one sample that was sequenced in a study of shared T cell receptors in the human thymus. TCRdb keeps only in-frame clones here, not all; method: immunoSEQ multiplex PCR. The table lists hundreds of thousands of clones, 85% to 90% of them singletons, with 0.0095% to 0.013% in the top ten. The sample also formed part of further work on human thymus T cells.

Sequencing was carried out using thymocytes. These receptor sequences come from a boy less than two years old with a congenital heart defect.

The chain couples TRBV10-3 to TRBJ1-5; D is ambiguous. Germline V gene sequence: CDR1 ENHRY, CDR2 SYGVKD. V shed 3 bases and J shed 3 bases, with 6 bases lying between them. The CDR3 sequence is 13 residues long. CDR3 sequence: CAISDGPNQPQHF. In nucleotides, the CDR3 is TGTGCCATCAGTGACGGTCCCAATCAGCCCCAGCATTTT.

The CDR3 is CASSLVERGGEQYF. The CDR3 region has the DNA TGTGCCAGCAGCTTAGTAGAGAGAGGGGGCGAGCAGTACTTC. The gene calls are TRBV11-2 and TRBJ2-7; possible D gene TRBD1, 6 bases. CDR3 length: 14 residues. V lost 1 base to trimming and J lost 6 bases, with 13 bases between them. Germline CDR1 SGHAT, CDR2 FQNNGV.

The chain joins TRBV4-1 to TRBJ1-5, with TRBD1 as a possible D gene (6 bases). Between the trimmed V and J ends, which lost 1 base and 0 bases, there was a span of 10 bases. This CDR3 is built from 16 residues. Germline assignment: CDR1 MGHRA and CDR2 YSYEKL. The CDR3 nucleotides are TGCGCCAGCAGCCAAGCGGACAGACATAGCAATCAGCCCCAGCATTTT. Amino acids: CASSQADRHSNQPQHF.

A note on this clone: It is likely a read error, because the conserved phenylalanine at the end of the CDR3 is missing. The chain has TRBV19 and TRBJ1-2; 12 bases map to TRBD1. The V segment lost 0 bases and the J segment 6 bases; nucleotides outside the gene matches: 11. CDR1 is LNHDA, CDR2 SQIVND, per germline (reference sequence). The CDR3 sequence is 18 residues long. Here the CDR3 DNA reads TGTGCCAGTAGTATAGATAGGGGGGGACAGGGGGCAGAGGATGGCTACACCCTC. This encodes CASSIDRGGQGAEDGYTL.

The chain uses TRBV6-1 and TRBJ1-2; a possible D gene is TRBD1 (5 bases). CDR1 and CDR2 (germline): MNHNS, SASEGT. The CDR3 consists of 16 residues. Trimming cost V 0 bases and J 8 bases, with 19 bases left between them. The DNA of the CDR3 is TGTGCCAGCAGTGAAGCGGCTGGTGAGCTGAAGGGGGGCTACACCTTC. This encodes CASSEAAGELKGGYTF.

V is TRBV4-3 and J is TRBJ2-1, with 9 bases matching TRBD2. The CDR3 totals 20 residues. With 4 bases clipped from V and 3 bases from J, the junction kept 19 bases outside the gene matches. Germline V gene data show CDR1 as LGHNA and CDR2 as YSLEER. The CDR3 reads CASSPSGETSGCSSYNEQFF. The CDR3 nucleotides are TGCGCCAGCAGCCCGTCCGGGGAGACTAGCGGCTGCAGTAGCTACAATGAGCAGTTCTTC.

The genes are TRBV27 and TRBJ2-5; TRBD1 matches at 7 bases. The end of the DNA aligns better with TRBJ2-7, so the J call may be wrong. Germline CDR1 is MNHEY and CDR2 is SMNVEV (reference sequence). The CDR3 extends over 12 amino acids. CDR3 region: CASSSGQDEQYF. The CDR3 DNA reads TGTGCCAGCAGTTCTGGACAGGACGAGCAGTACTTC.

V usage is TRBV12-5 and J usage is TRBJ2-2; TRBD2 matches at 10 bases. The CDR3 length is 22 residues. Germline trimming cut 1 base from V and 0 bases from J; bases unmatched to any gene: 17. Germline assignment: CDR1 LGHNT and CDR2 FRNRAP. The CDR3 DNA follows: TGTGCTAGTGGTTTGGGGAGGGGCAGGGGGACTAGCGTGGTCCCGAACACCGGGGAGCTGTTTTTT. It yields the protein CASGLGRGRGTSVVPNTGELFF.

On this clone itself: The same CDR3 can be traced to other DNA sequences in this sample. The chain is built from TRBV18 and TRBJ1-5; D not certain. Deletions cut 1 base from V and 1 base from J, with 8 bases between. The germline CDR1 and CDR2 sequences are KGHSH and LQKENI. The CDR3 sequence is 15 residues long. The chain's CDR3 is CASSPLRVSNQPQHF. The CDR3 bases are TGTGCCAGCTCACCACTGCGGGTCAGCAATCAGCCCCAGCATTTT.

The J gene is TRBJ2-1, the V gene TRBV4-2; 7 bases map to TRBD1. This CDR3 comprises 17 residues. J gave up 5 bases and V 0 bases, and 10 bases lay outside the gene matches. The germline gives CDR1 LGHNA, CDR2 YNFKEQ. The CDR3 DNA reads TGTGCCAGCAGCCAAGACCACCGGGACAGCCAAGACAATGAGCAGTTCTTC. This gives the protein CASSQDHRDSQDNEQFF.

Concerning this clone itself: The sample carries other DNA sequences with the same CDR3. The rearrangement joins TRBV6-1 to TRBJ2-7, with D tentatively TRBD2 (5 bases). Germline V gives CDR1 MNHNS, CDR2 SASEGT. With 1 base removed from V and 4 bases from J, the gap between germline ends came to 5 bases. The CDR3 length is 12 residues. CDR3 region: CASSEGGYEQYF. The CDR3, as DNA: TGTGCCAGCAGTGAAGGCGGGTACGAGCAGTACTTC.

V is TRBV27 and J is TRBJ2-1; TRBD2 agrees at 7 bases. The CDR3 covers 14 residues. Unmatched junction bases numbered 4, after V lost 3 bases and J lost 5 bases. Germline V gives CDR1 MNHEY, CDR2 SMNVEV (reference sequence). The chain's CDR3 is CASSFSGLDNEQFF. As DNA, the CDR3 is TGTGCCAGCAGTTTCTCTGGACTAGACAATGAGCAGTTCTTC.

The chain combines TRBV7-8 with TRBJ2-1; the D is unclear. The CDR3 covers 12 residues. Germline lookup yields CDR1 SGHVS and CDR2 FQNEAQ. Between the trimmed V and J ends, which lost 4 bases and 4 bases, there was a span of 5 bases. The DNA for the CDR3 is TGTGCCAGCAGCTCCGAGTACAATGAGCAGTTCTTC. Translation gives CASSSEYNEQFF.

Worth noting for this clone: This sample includes further DNA sequences coding for the same CDR3. The rearrangement joins TRBV7-3 to TRBJ2-6, with 7 bases identical to TRBD2. This CDR3 contains 15 residues. V trimming: 5 bases; J trimming: 0 bases; junction bases outside the gene matches: 1. CDR1 is SGHTA and CDR2 is FQGTGA in the germline V gene. The CDR3 sequence is CASSPGGSGANVLTF. CDR3 bases: TGTGCCAGCAGCCCGGGGGGCTCTGGGGCCAACGTCCTGACTTTC.

The chain recombines TRBV28 with TRBJ2-7; 8 nucleotides match TRBD2. This CDR3 region has 13 residues. Trimming cost V 8 bases and J 2 bases; bases outside gene matches: 5. Germline-derived CDR1 and CDR2 are MDHEN and SYDVKM. CDR3 amino acids: CASRTSGPYEQYF. In DNA, the CDR3 is TGTGCCAGCCGCACTAGCGGCCCCTACGAGCAGTACTTC.

The chain couples TRBV19 to TRBJ2-7, with 9 bases fitting TRBD2. Germline CDR1 reads LNHDA; CDR2 reads SQIVND (reference sequence). Losses at the gene ends were 4 bases for V and 9 bases for J; bases not matched to a gene: 19. The CDR3 is 17 residues long. The CDR3 here is CASSNHSGRRTQGGQYF. The CDR3, as DNA: TGTGCCAGTAGTAACCATAGCGGGAGACGCACCCAGGGAGGGCAGTACTTC.

This clone was seen a few times. The DNA for the CDR3 is TGTGCCAGTAGTCCCACGCTCGGGGGGCGGACTGGGGCCAACGTCCTGACTTTC. Translation gives CASSPTLGGRTGANVLTF. This rearrangement joins TRBV19 to TRBJ2-6; TRBD2 is a possible D gene (7 bases). Trimming removed 5 bases at V and 2 bases at J, with 19 bases between. Germline lookup yields CDR1 LNHDA and CDR2 SQIVND (reference sequence). The CDR3 is 18 amino acids.

The chain employs TRBV5-8 and TRBJ1-1; 8 positions match TRBD1. Germline CDR1 reads SGHTS; CDR2 reads YDEGEE. V was clipped by 0 bases and J by 10 bases; unmatched bases: 11. There are 15 residues in the CDR3. In DNA form, the CDR3 reads TGTGCCAGCAGCTTGGTTCTCGATGACGGACAGGGAGCTTTCTTT. This gives the protein CASSLVLDDGQGAFF.